This TCR beta chain emerged from a study of T cells in Graves' hyperthyroidism and ophthalmopathy. CDR3 size: 13 residues. Per germline, CDR1 SNHLY and CDR2 FYNNEI. It was RNA transcripts that yielded the amplified TCR beta CDR3 regions. The TCR CDR3 was amplified in a first-round RT-PCR using the HTBI primer set. MiXCR, applied by TCRdb to the multiplex PCR reads, yields one record per CDR3 protein. Among fewer than 200,000 distinct CDR3 sequences listed, about 15% were seen once. Criteria for exclusion of patients were uncontrolled infection, other autoimmune disease, pregnancy or lactation. This clonotype was picked up many times. A much larger clone lies one base from this, so it may be a read error.

The J gene is TRBJ2-7, the V gene TRBV2, with D tentatively TRBD2 (6 bases). This sequence originates from a woman in her forties or fifties with Graves' hyperthyroidism. Source material: blood. In DNA form, the CDR3 reads TGTGCCAGCAGGAACGGGGGAGCCTACGAGCAGTGCTTC. This encodes CASRNGGAYEQCF.